The rows below give T cell receptor beta chains drawn from one sample of a study of blood T cell repertoires in COVID-19. Method: immunoSEQ multiplex PCR; TCRdb's copy keeps in-frame clones and lacks some. Among 34,000 or so clones listed, approximately 89% were seen once. Input material: peripheral blood. The receptors shown here come from a man aged 55-75 years with active COVID-19. The CDR3 runs from the conserved cysteine through the conserved F or W. D genes are given only for firm matches. Clone size is shown for a subset of rows, as once, few, many or a class of expanded clone.

v_gene: TRBV27; d_gene: -; abundance: -; j_gene: TRBJ1-3; CDR3nt: TGTGCCAGCAGTTCCCGCGCCTACTCTGGAAACACCATATATTTT; CDR3aa: CASSSRAYSGNTIYF
v_gene: TRBV13; d_gene: TRBD2; abundance: -; j_gene: TRBJ2-2; CDR3nt: TGTGCCAGCGTGCGGGAGCGGGGCACCGGGGAGCTGTTTTTT; CDR3aa: CASVRERGTGELFF
v_gene: TRBV9; d_gene: TRBD1; abundance: once; j_gene: TRBJ2-6; CDR3nt: TGTGCCAGCAGTCGACAGGGGGCTGGGGCCAACGTCCTGACTTTC; CDR3aa: CASSRQGAGANVLTF
v_gene: TRBV18; d_gene: -; abundance: -; j_gene: TRBJ1-6; CDR3nt: TGTGCCAGCTCACGCGAGCAGCAGGATTCACCCCTCCACTTT; CDR3aa: CASSREQQDSPLHF
v_gene: TRBV28; d_gene: -; abundance: -; j_gene: TRBJ1-2; CDR3nt: TGTGCCAGCAGTTTCGGTGGCGCAGCGGTCGGGAGCTACACCTTC; CDR3aa: CASSFGGAAVGSYTF
v_gene: TRBV19; d_gene: TRBD1; abundance: -; j_gene: TRBJ1-5; CDR3nt: TGTGCCAGTAGTCCACAGGGGGGAGGCAATCAGCCCCAGCATTTT; CDR3aa: CASSPQGGGNQPQHF
v_gene: TRBV5-1; d_gene: TRBD2; abundance: -; j_gene: TRBJ2-1; CDR3nt: TGCGCCAGCAGCTCAATAGCGGGGTTGGATGAGCAGTTCTTC; CDR3aa: CASSSIAGLDEQFF
v_gene: TRBV5-6; d_gene: -; abundance: once; j_gene: TRBJ1-6; CDR3nt: TGTGCCAGCAGCCTAGGATCGCGGGGTTCACCCCTCCACTTT; CDR3aa: CASSLGSRGSPLHF
v_gene: TRBV7-9; d_gene: TRBD1; abundance: few; j_gene: TRBJ2-7; CDR3nt: TGTGCCAGCAGCTTTGGACAGGGGGTTTCCTACGAGCAGTACTTC; CDR3aa: CASSFGQGVSYEQYF
v_gene: TRBV27; d_gene: TRBD1; abundance: once; j_gene: TRBJ2-7; CDR3nt: TGTGCCAGCGAGGGACAGGGAATGAAAAAGCAGTACTTC; CDR3aa: CASEGQGMKKQYF
v_gene: TRBV6-4; d_gene: -; abundance: -; j_gene: TRBJ1-6; CDR3nt: TGTGCCAGCAGTCAGGAATCCTATAATTCACCCCTCCACTTT; CDR3aa: CASSQESYNSPLHF
v_gene: TRBV11-3; d_gene: TRBD1; abundance: -; j_gene: TRBJ2-1; CDR3nt: TGTGCCAGCAGCCAGCGAGGGACAGGGGGCAATGAGCAGTTCTTC; CDR3aa: CASSQRGTGGNEQFF
v_gene: TRBV21-1; d_gene: -; abundance: -; j_gene: TRBJ1-1; CDR3nt: TGTGCCAGCAGCCTCCCCGGCCCCAAAGGGGGCCGGGCTGAAGCTTTCTTT; CDR3aa: CASSLPGPKGGRAEAFF
v_gene: TRBV6-1; d_gene: TRBD1; abundance: -; j_gene: TRBJ1-5; CDR3nt: TGTGCCAGCAGTGAAAAAAGTGTCCAGGGGGCCTCGTATAGCAATCAGCCCCAGCATTTT; CDR3aa: CASSEKSVQGASYSNQPQHF
v_gene: TRBV7-6; d_gene: -; abundance: -; j_gene: TRBJ2-1; CDR3nt: TGTGCCAGCAGCTTAGCAGGAGGGATTGGTGAGCAGTTCTTC; CDR3aa: CASSLAGGIGEQFF
v_gene: TRBV5-1; d_gene: TRBD2; abundance: -; j_gene: TRBJ2-1; CDR3nt: TGCGCCAGCAGCGGACTAGCGGGAGCTTCCGTCAATGAGCAGTTCTTC; CDR3aa: CASSGLAGASVNEQFF
v_gene: TRBV10-2; d_gene: TRBD2; abundance: -; j_gene: TRBJ2-2; CDR3nt: TGCGCCAGCAGGAGGGGAAGACTAGCGGGATCAGGCGGGGAGCTGTTTTTT; CDR3aa: CASRRGRLAGSGGELFF
v_gene: TRBV6-2/TRBV6-3; d_gene: -; abundance: -; j_gene: TRBJ2-1; CDR3nt: TGTGCCAGCAGTTACTCACCACCCGAGGGCCTCTACAATGAGCAGTTCTTC; CDR3aa: CASSYSPPEGLYNEQFF
v_gene: TRBV7-6; d_gene: -; abundance: -; j_gene: TRBJ1-4; CDR3nt: TGTGCCAGCAGCTTAGTGGGGGCAGCTAATGAAAAACTGTTTTTT; CDR3aa: CASSLVGAANEKLFF
v_gene: TRBV7-9; d_gene: TRBD1; abundance: -; j_gene: TRBJ2-7; CDR3nt: TGTGCCAGCAGCTCTCCGGGACAGATAGCCCCGAGCTCCTACGAGCAGTACTTC; CDR3aa: CASSSPGQIAPSSYEQYF
v_gene: TRBV5-1; d_gene: TRBD2; abundance: -; j_gene: TRBJ2-1; CDR3nt: TGCGCCAGCAGCCAAGGGACTAGCGGGAGGGGGAATGAGCAGTTCTTC; CDR3aa: CASSQGTSGRGNEQFF
v_gene: TRBV5-4; d_gene: TRBD2; abundance: -; j_gene: TRBJ2-5; CDR3nt: TGTGCCAGCAGCTCCCCGGGACTAGCGGATCAAGAGACCCAGTACTTC; CDR3aa: CASSSPGLADQETQYF
v_gene: TRBV18; d_gene: -; abundance: -; j_gene: TRBJ2-1; CDR3nt: TGTGCCAGCTCACCACTCGGGAGCCAATCCTACAATGAGCAGTTCTTC; CDR3aa: CASSPLGSQSYNEQFF
v_gene: TRBV4-2; d_gene: TRBD2; abundance: -; j_gene: TRBJ2-1; CDR3nt: TGTGCCAGCAGCCAAGTCTCTAGCGGGGCCTACAATGAGCAGTTCTTC; CDR3aa: CASSQVSSGAYNEQFF
v_gene: TRBV2; d_gene: -; abundance: -; j_gene: TRBJ2-7; CDR3nt: TGTGCCAGCAGCTACGACAGGAGCTCCTACGAGCAGTACTTC; CDR3aa: CASSYDRSSYEQYF
v_gene: TRBV7-9; d_gene: TRBD2; abundance: -; j_gene: TRBJ2-1; CDR3nt: TGTGCCAGCAGCGGCGGGGGGGCTAGCGGAGCCTTCTCCTACAATGAGCAGTTCTTC; CDR3aa: CASSGGGASGAFSYNEQFF
v_gene: TRBV10-3; d_gene: TRBD1; abundance: -; j_gene: TRBJ1-2; CDR3nt: TGTGCCATCAGTGAGTCGGGACAGGGCGCCTATGGCTACACCTTC; CDR3aa: CAISESGQGAYGYTF
v_gene: TRBV12-5; d_gene: -; abundance: -; j_gene: TRBJ2-5; CDR3nt: TGTGCTAGTGGTTTCCCCCTCGGGAGCGGCCTAACCCCCGAGACCCAGTACTTC; CDR3aa: CASGFPLGSGLTPETQYF
v_gene: TRBV28; d_gene: TRBD1; abundance: -; j_gene: TRBJ1-4; CDR3nt: TGTGCCAGCAGTCCTGGGACAGGGGCCGCGGGTGAAAAACTGTTTTTT; CDR3aa: CASSPGTGAAGEKLFF
v_gene: TRBV11-3; d_gene: -; abundance: -; j_gene: TRBJ2-1; CDR3nt: TGTGCCAGCAGCCCCCGAGGGGGAAATGAGCAGTTCTTC; CDR3aa: CASSPRGGNEQFF
v_gene: TRBV27; d_gene: TRBD2; abundance: -; j_gene: TRBJ2-2; CDR3nt: TGTGCCAGCAGTTTAGGAGCGGGGGCCGGGGACAACACCGGGGAGCTGTTTTTT; CDR3aa: CASSLGAGAGDNTGELFF
v_gene: TRBV7-8; d_gene: TRBD2; abundance: once; j_gene: TRBJ2-5; CDR3nt: TGTGCCAGCAGCTTAGCCCCACTAGCGGGAGGAGAGACCCAGTACTTC; CDR3aa: CASSLAPLAGGETQYF
v_gene: TRBV5-1; d_gene: TRBD1; abundance: -; j_gene: TRBJ1-1; CDR3nt: TGCGCCAGCAGCTTGGGGACAGGGGCTGAAGCTTTCTTT; CDR3aa: CASSLGTGAEAFF
v_gene: TRBV7-9; d_gene: TRBD2; abundance: -; j_gene: TRBJ2-3; CDR3nt: TGTGCCAGCAGCTTAGGAACTCTAGCGGGAGCAGATACGCAGTATTTT; CDR3aa: CASSLGTLAGADTQYF
v_gene: TRBV6-6; d_gene: TRBD2; abundance: -; j_gene: TRBJ2-7; CDR3nt: TGTGCCAGCAGTTCCGCGGAAGCGGGAGAGTTCTACGAGCAGTACTTC; CDR3aa: CASSSAEAGEFYEQYF
v_gene: TRBV15; d_gene: TRBD1; abundance: -; j_gene: TRBJ2-1; CDR3nt: TGTGCCACCAGCCAGGACAGGGGATGGAATGAGCAGTTCTTC; CDR3aa: CATSQDRGWNEQFF
v_gene: TRBV7-9; d_gene: TRBD1; abundance: -; j_gene: TRBJ1-2; CDR3nt: TGTGCCAGCACGTTGACAGGGACAATAGACCTGGGTGGCTACACCTTC; CDR3aa: CASTLTGTIDLGGYTF
v_gene: TRBV28; d_gene: TRBD1; abundance: -; j_gene: TRBJ2-7; CDR3nt: TGTGCCAGCTCTGCCCACAGGGGGAGTTACGAGCAGTACTTC; CDR3aa: CASSAHRGSYEQYF
v_gene: TRBV3-1/TRBV3-2; d_gene: -; abundance: -; j_gene: TRBJ1-3; CDR3nt: TGTGCCAGCAGCCAAGAGGGCAGGGTAAACACCATATATTTT; CDR3aa: CASSQEGRVNTIYF
v_gene: TRBV10-2; d_gene: -; abundance: -; j_gene: TRBJ2-7; CDR3nt: TGCGCCAGCAGTGGATCTGCCGACGGGGAGCAGTACTTC; CDR3aa: CASSGSADGEQYF
v_gene: TRBV5-4; d_gene: TRBD2; abundance: -; j_gene: TRBJ2-3; CDR3nt: TGTGCCAGCAGCTTGTTCCGGGAGGCCCATACGCAGTATTTT; CDR3aa: CASSLFREAHTQYF
v_gene: TRBV29-1; d_gene: -; abundance: once; j_gene: TRBJ1-3; CDR3nt: TGCAGCGTTGCGGGGGATAGGAGCTCTGGAAACACCATATATTTT; CDR3aa: CSVAGDRSSGNTIYF
v_gene: TRBV28; d_gene: -; abundance: -; j_gene: TRBJ2-7; CDR3nt: TGTGCCAGCAACCGGCGGAGCGAGCAGTACTTC; CDR3aa: CASNRRSEQYF
v_gene: TRBV24-1; d_gene: -; abundance: -; j_gene: TRBJ2-7; CDR3nt: TGTGCCACCAGTGAGGGCAGGTACGAGCAGTACTTC; CDR3aa: CATSEGRYEQYF
v_gene: TRBV19; d_gene: -; abundance: -; j_gene: TRBJ1-4; CDR3nt: TGTGCCAGTAGAAAATCGGCTAATGAAAAACTGTTTTTT; CDR3aa: CASRKSANEKLFF
v_gene: TRBV6-2/TRBV6-3; d_gene: -; abundance: -; j_gene: TRBJ2-7; CDR3nt: TGTGCCAGCAGTTACTCGAGGCGCAGGCCGGGGGAGCAGTACTTC; CDR3aa: CASSYSRRRPGEQYF
v_gene: TRBV11-2; d_gene: -; abundance: -; j_gene: TRBJ2-7; CDR3nt: TGTGCCAGCAGCTTCCTGGACACCTCCGCCTACGAGCAGTACTTC; CDR3aa: CASSFLDTSAYEQYF
v_gene: TRBV5-1; d_gene: -; abundance: -; j_gene: TRBJ2-1; CDR3nt: TGCGCCAGCAGCCTGACTACTAGTCCCAATGAGCAGTTCTTC; CDR3aa: CASSLTTSPNEQFF
v_gene: TRBV2; d_gene: -; abundance: -; j_gene: TRBJ2-2; CDR3nt: TGTGCCAGGGGGCAGGGTATAAACACCGGGGAGCTGTTTTTT; CDR3aa: CARGQGINTGELFF
v_gene: TRBV5-1; d_gene: TRBD2; abundance: -; j_gene: TRBJ2-1; CDR3nt: TGCGCCAGCAGCTTGAGTCTAGCGGTAGTTAATGAGCAGTTCTTC; CDR3aa: CASSLSLAVVNEQFF
v_gene: TRBV6-5; d_gene: -; abundance: few; j_gene: TRBJ2-7; CDR3nt: TGTGCCAGCAACCAAAGACAGGTTGCCACCTACGAGCAGTACTTC; CDR3aa: CASNQRQVATYEQYF
v_gene: TRBV7-3; d_gene: -; abundance: -; j_gene: TRBJ2-2; CDR3nt: TGTGCCAGCAGCTCCAGATTCAACACCGGGGAGCTGTTTTTT; CDR3aa: CASSSRFNTGELFF